The present T cell receptor (beta chain) was sequenced within a study of control samples from healthy donors and cancer patients. The repertoire was sequenced with immunoSEQ multiplex PCR; TCRdb's copy has only in-frame clones and lacks some. The data hold about 120,000 clones, with approximately 87% observed a single time. Trimming removed 2 bases from V and 0 bases from J, with 4 bases in between. CDR3 length equals 13 residues. CDR1 and CDR2 (germline): LGHDT, YNNKEL (reference sequence). The TCR was taken from a man aged 30 to 39 in good health. Sequenced: blood. This sequence joins TRBV3-1 (or the pseudogene TRBV3-2) and TRBJ1-1; D is unresolved. DNA for the CDR3: TGTGCCAGCAGCCAATTTATGAACACTGAAGCTTTCTTT. Protein: CASSQFMNTEAFF.